This T cell receptor beta chain was identified during a study of Ad26.COV2.S vaccination and SARS-CoV-2 variants. On the study more broadly: Donor had been placed in the Ad26.COV2.S arm of the COV1001 trial. Intramuscular Ad26.COV2.S at 5x10^10 or 1x10^11 viral particles.

The CDR3 consists of 14 residues. V dropped 2 bases and J dropped 5 bases, with 12 bases sitting between them. Germline V gene data show CDR1 as MNHEY and CDR2 as SVGAGI. Sequencing used immunoSEQ multiplex PCR; TCRdb keeps in-frame clones, though not all of them. The table shows 500,000 or so clones, with nearly 90% occurring only once. Treatment specified: 15 to 20 received Ad26.COV2.S at low or high dose, single or two shots; about 5 received placebo; per-sample allocation not given. Specimen acquisition occurred on day 63 following the initial vaccine or placebo injection. Sample: peripheral blood, taken in a trial of Ad26.COV2.S vaccine versus placebo. The chain combines TRBV6-5 with TRBJ1-1; possible D gene TRBD1, 5 bases. This receptor was identified in a person aged 18 to 59 who received the Ad26.COV2.S COVID-19 vaccine or a placebo. The chain's CDR3 is CASSYGGEETEAFF. In nucleotides, the CDR3 is TGTGCCAGCAGTTACGGGGGTGAGGAGACTGAAGCTTTCTTT.